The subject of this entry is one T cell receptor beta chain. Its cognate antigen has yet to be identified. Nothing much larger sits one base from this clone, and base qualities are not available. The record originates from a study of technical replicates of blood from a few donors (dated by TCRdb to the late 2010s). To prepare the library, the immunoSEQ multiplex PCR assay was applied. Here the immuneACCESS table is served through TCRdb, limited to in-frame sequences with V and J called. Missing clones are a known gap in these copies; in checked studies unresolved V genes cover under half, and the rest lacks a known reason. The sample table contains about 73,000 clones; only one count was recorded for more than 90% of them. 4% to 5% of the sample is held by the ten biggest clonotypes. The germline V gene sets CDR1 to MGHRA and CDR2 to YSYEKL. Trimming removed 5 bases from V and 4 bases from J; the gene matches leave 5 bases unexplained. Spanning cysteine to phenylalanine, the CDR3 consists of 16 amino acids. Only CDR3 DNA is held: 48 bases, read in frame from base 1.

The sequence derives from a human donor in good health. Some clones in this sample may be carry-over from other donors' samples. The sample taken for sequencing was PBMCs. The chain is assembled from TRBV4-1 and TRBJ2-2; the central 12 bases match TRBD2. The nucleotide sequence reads TGCGCCAGCAGCGCGGGACTAGCGGGCGTCACCGGGGAGCTGTTTTTT. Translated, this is CASSAGLAGVTGELFF.